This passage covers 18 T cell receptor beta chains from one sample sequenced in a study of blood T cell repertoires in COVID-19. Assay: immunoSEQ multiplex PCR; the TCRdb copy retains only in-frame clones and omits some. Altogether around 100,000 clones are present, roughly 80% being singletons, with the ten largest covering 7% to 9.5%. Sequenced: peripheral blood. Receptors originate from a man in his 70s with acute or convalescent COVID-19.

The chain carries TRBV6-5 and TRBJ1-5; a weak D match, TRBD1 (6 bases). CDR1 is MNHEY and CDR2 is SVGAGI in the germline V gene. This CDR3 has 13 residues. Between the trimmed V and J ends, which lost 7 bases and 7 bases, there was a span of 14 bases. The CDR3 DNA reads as TGTGCCAGCACCCAGACAGGTGGACAGCCCCAGCATTTT. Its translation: CASTQTGGQPQHF.

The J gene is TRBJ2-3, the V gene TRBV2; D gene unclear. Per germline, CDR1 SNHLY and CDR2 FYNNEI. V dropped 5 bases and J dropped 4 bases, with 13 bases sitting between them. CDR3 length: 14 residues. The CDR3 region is CASSKLGWSDTQYF. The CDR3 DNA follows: TGTGCCAGCAGTAAGCTAGGTTGGTCAGATACGCAGTATTTT.

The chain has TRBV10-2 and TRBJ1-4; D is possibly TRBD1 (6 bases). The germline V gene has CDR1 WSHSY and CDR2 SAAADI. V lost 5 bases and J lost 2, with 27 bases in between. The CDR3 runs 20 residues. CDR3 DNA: TGCGCCAGCAGTCCAACGAAATCCCCCGACAGGCAGAAGACTAATGAAAAACTGTTTTTT. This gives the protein CASSPTKSPDRQKTNEKLFF.

In DNA form, the CDR3 reads TGTGCCAGTAGTACCAAACAGGGAGAGCCCCAGCATTTT. It yields the protein CASSTKQGEPQHF. This chain uses TRBV19 with TRBJ1-5; perhaps TRBD1 as D (6 bases). The V gene's germline CDR1 is LNHDA and CDR2 SQIVND (reference sequence). Deletions cut 4 bases from V and 8 bases from J, with 12 bases between. The CDR3 sequence is 13 residues long.

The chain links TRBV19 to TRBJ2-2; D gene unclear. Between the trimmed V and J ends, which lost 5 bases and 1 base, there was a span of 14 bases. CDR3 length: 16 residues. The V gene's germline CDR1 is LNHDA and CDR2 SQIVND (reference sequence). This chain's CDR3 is CASSFVWQKNTGELFF. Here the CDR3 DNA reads TGTGCCAGTAGTTTTGTTTGGCAGAAGAACACCGGGGAGCTGTTTTTT.

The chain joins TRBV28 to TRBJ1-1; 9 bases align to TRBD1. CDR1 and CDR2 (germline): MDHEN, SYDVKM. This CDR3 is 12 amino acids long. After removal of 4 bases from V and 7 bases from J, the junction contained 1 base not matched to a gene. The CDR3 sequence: CASSYRGREAFF. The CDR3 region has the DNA TGTGCCAGCAGTTACAGGGGGCGTGAAGCTTTCTTT.

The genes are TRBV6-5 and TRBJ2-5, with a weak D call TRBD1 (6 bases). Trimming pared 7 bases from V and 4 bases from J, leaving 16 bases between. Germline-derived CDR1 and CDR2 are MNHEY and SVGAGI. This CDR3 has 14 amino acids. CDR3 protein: CASILGTRTETQYF. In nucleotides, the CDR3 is TGTGCCAGCATTTTAGGGACACGTACAGAGACCCAGTACTTC.

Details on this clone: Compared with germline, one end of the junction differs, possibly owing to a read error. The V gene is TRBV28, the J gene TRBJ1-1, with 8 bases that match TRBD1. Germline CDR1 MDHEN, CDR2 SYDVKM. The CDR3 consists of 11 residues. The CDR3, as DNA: TGTGCCAGCAGTCCTGGACAGGGCCTACACTTT. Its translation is CASSPGQGLHF.

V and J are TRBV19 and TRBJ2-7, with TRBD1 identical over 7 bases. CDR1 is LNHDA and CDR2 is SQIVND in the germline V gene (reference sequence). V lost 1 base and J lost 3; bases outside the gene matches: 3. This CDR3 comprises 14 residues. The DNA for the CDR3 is TGTGCCAGTAGTATAGCCGCAGGGGGCTACGAGCAGTACTTC. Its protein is CASSIAAGGYEQYF.

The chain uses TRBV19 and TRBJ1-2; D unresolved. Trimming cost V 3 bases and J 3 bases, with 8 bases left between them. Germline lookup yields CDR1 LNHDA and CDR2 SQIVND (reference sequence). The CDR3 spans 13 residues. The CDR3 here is CASSMYSDYGYTF. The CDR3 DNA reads TGTGCCAGTAGTATGTATTCAGACTATGGCTACACCTTC. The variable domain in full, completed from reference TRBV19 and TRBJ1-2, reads DGGITQSPKYLFRKEGQNVTLSCEQNLNHDAMYWYRQDPGQGLRLIYYSQIVNDFQKGDIAEGYSVSREKKESFPLTVTSAQKNPTAFYLCASSMYSDYGYTFGSGTRLTVV.

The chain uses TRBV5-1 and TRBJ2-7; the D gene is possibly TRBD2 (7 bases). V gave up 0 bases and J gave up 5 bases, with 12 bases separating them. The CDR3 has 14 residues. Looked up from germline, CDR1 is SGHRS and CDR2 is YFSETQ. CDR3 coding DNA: TGCGCCAGCAGCTTGGTCGGGGGGCAAGACGAGCAGTACTTC. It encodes CASSLVGGQDEQYF.

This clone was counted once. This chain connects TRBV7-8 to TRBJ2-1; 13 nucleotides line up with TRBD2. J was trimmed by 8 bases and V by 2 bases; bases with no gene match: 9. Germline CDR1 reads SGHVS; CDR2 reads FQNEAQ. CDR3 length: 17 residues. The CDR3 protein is CASSLTRTSGSYDEQFF. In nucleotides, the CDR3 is TGTGCCAGCAGCTTAACACGGACTAGCGGGAGTTATGATGAGCAGTTCTTC.

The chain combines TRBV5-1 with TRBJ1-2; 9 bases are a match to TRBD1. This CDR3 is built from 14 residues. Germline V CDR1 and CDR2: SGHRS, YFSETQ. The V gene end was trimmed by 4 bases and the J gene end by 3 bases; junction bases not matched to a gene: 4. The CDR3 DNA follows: TGCGCCAGCAGCCCCACAGGGGGCGACTATGGCTACACCTTC. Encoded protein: CASSPTGGDYGYTF. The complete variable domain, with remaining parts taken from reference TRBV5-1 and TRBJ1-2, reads KAGVTQTPRYLIKTRGQQVTLSCSPISGHRSVSWYQQTPGQGLQFLFEYFSETQRNKGNFPGRFSGRQFSNSRSEMNVSTLELGDSALYLCASSPTGGDYGYTFGSGTRLTVV.

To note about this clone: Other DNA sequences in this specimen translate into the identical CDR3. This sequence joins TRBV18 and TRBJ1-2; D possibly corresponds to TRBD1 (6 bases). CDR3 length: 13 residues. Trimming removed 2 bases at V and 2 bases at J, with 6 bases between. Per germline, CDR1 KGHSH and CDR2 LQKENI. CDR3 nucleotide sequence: TGTGCCAGCTCACCAGGACAGAACTATGGCTACACCTTC. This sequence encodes CASSPGQNYGYTF.

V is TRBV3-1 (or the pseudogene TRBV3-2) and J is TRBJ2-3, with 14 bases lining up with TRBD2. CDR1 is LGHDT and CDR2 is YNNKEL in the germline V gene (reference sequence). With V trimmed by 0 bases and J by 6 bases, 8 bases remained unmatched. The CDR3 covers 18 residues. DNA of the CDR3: TGTGCCAGCAGCCAAGAAGCCTGGGGACTAGCGGGAGCCGATACGCAGTATTTT. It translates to CASSQEAWGLAGADTQYF.

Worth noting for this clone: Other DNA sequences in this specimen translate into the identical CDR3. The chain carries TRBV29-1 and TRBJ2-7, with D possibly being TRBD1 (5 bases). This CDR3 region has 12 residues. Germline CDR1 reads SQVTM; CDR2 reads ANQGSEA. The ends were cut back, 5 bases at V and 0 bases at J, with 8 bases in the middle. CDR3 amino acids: CSVRQGSYEQYF. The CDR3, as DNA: TGCAGCGTTCGGCAGGGCTCCTACGAGCAGTACTTC.

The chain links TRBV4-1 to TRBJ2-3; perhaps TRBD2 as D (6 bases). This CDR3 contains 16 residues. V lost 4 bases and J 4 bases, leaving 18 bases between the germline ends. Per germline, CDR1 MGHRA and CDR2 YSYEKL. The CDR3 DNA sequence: TGCGCCAGCAGCCTGGACGGGGGTAGCGGATCAGATACGCAGTATTTT. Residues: CASSLDGGSGSDTQYF.

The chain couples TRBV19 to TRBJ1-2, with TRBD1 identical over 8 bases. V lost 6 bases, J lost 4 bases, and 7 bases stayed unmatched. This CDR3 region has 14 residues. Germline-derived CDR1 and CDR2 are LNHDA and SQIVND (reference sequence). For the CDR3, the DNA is TGTGCCAGTAGCACCGACAGGGGAGCCTATGGCTACACCTTC. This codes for CASSTDRGAYGYTF.